The present T cell receptor beta chain was sequenced within a study of CD8 T cells in Susac syndrome. The TEMRA cells underwent FACS enrichment, while the CD8+ and CD4+ T cells underwent negative isolation. V was clipped by 5 bases and J by 7 bases; unmatched bases: 13. The CDR3 is 15 residues long. Germline CDR1 and CDR2: LNHDA and SQIVND (reference sequence). Reverse transcription of roughly 0.45 to 1 ug RNA used random hexamers. TCRdb fed the immunoSEQ multiplex PCR reads into MiXCR, producing one record per CDR3 protein. In the table there are under 150,000 distinct CDR3 sequences, 94% of which are singletons.

V and J are TRBV19 and TRBJ1-2; TRBD1 agrees at 7 bases. This clonotype was obtained from a human donor with multiple sclerosis. The sequenced material came from CD4+ T cells from PBMCs. This CDR3 is CASSFRDSLGTGYTF. In DNA form, the CDR3 reads TGTGCCAGTAGTTTCCGGGACAGCCTTGGAACTGGCTACACCTTC.